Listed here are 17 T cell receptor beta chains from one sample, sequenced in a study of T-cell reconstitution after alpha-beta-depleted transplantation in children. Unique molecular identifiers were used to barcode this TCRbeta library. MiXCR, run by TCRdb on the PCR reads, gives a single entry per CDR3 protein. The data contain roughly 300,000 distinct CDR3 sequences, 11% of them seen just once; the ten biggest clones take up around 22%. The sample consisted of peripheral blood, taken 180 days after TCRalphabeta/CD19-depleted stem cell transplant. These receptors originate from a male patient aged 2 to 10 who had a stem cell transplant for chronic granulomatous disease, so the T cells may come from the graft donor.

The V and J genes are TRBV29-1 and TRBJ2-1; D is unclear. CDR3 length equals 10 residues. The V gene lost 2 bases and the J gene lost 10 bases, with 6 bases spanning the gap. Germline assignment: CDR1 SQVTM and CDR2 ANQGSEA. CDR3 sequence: CSVENYEQFF. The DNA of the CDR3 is TGCAGCGTTGAAAACTACGAGCAGTTCTTC.

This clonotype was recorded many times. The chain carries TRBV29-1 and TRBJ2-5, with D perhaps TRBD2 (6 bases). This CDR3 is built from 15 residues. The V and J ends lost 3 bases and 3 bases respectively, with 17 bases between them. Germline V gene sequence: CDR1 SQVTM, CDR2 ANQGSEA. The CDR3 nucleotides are TGCAGCGTTGACCCCTGGGACTTTACTGAAGAGACCCAGTACTTC. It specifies CSVDPWDFTEETQYF. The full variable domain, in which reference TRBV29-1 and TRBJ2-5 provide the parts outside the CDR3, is SAVISQKPSRDICQRGTSLTIQCQVDSQVTMMFWYRQQPGQSLTLIATANQGSEATYESGFVIDKFPISRPNLTFSTLTVSNMSPEDSSIYLCSVDPWDFTEETQYFGPGTRLLVL.

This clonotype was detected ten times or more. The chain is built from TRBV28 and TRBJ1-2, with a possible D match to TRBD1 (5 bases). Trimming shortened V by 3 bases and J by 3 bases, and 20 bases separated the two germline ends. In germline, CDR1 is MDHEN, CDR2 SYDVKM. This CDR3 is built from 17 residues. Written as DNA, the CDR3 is TGTGCCAGCAGTTTGCGCCAGGGCGGTATTTTTGACTATGGCTACACCTTC. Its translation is CASSLRQGGIFDYGYTF.

The CDR3 region has the DNA TGCAGTGCTAGAGGCGGGCCCGCTTCTCCCTTCTCCTACAATGAGCAGTTCTTC. This translates into CSARGGPASPFSYNEQFF. This chain links TRBV20-1 with TRBJ2-1; D is possibly TRBD2 (5 bases). This CDR3 spans 18 amino acids. V shed 1 base and J shed 0 bases, with 19 bases lying between them. In germline, CDR1 is DFQATT, CDR2 SNEGSKA (reference sequence).

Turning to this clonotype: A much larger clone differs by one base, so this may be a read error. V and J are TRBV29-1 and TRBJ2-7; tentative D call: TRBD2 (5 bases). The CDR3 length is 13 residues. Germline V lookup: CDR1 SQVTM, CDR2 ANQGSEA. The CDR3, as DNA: TGCAGCGTCCACCGGGGTAACTCCTACGAGCACTACTTC. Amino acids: CSVHRGNSYEHYF.

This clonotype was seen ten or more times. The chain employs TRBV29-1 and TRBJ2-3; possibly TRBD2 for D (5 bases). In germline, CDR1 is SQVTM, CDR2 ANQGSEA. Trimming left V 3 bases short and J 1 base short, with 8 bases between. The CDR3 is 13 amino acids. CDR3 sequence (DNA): TGCAGCGTTGATGAGGGAGGCACAGATACGCAGTATTTT. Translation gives CSVDEGGTDTQYF.

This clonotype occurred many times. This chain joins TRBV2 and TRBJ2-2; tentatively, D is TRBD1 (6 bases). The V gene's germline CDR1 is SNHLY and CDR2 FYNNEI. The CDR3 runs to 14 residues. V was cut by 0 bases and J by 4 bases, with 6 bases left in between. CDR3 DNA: TGTGCCAGCAGTGAAGCACAGGGCACCGGGGAGCTGTTTTTT. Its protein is CASSEAQGTGELFF.

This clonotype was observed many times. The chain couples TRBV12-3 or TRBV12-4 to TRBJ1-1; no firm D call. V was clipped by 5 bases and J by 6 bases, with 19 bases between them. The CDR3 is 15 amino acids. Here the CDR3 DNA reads TGTGCCAGCAGTCCGCCCATCGGAGGACGGGCTGAAGCTTTCTTT. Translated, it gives CASSPPIGGRAEAFF.

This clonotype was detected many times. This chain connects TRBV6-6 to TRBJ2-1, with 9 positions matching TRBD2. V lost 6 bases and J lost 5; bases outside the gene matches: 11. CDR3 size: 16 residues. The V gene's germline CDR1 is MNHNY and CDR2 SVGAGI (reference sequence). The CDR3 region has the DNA TGTGCCAGCAGCGCCCGAGTAGCGGGAGAGAACAATGAGCAGTTCTTC. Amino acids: CASSARVAGENNEQFF.

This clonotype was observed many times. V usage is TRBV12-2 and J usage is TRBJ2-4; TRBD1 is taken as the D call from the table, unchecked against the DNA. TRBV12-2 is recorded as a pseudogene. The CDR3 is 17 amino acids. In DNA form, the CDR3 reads TGTGCAAGTCGCCAGACCCTGGCACGAAGAGCCAAAAACATTCAGTACTTC. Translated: CASRQTLARRAKNIQYF.

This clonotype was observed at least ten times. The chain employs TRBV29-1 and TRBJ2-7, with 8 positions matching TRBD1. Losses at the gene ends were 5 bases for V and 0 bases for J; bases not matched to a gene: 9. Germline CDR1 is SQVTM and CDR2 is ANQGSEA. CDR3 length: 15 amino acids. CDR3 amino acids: CSVTPGTGYSYEQYF. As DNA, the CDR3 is TGCAGCGTTACACCCGGGACAGGTTACTCCTACGAGCAGTACTTC.

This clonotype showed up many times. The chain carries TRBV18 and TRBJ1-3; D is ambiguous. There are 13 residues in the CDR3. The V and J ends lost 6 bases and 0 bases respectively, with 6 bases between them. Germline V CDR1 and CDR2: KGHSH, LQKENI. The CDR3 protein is CASSLASGNTIYF. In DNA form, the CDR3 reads TGTGCCAGCTCCCTGGCCTCTGGAAACACCATATATTTT.

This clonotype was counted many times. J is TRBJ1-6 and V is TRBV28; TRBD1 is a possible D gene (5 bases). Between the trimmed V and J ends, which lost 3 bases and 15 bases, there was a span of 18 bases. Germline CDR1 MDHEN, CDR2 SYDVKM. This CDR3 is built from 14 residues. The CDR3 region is CASSLPGLNSHLHF. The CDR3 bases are TGTGCCAGCAGTTTGCCAGGGTTAAATTCGCACCTCCACTTT.

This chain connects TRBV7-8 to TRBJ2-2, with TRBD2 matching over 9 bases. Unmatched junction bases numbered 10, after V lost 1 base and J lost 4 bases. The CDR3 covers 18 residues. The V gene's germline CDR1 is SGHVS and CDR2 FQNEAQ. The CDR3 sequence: CASSLVAGGRGGTGELFF. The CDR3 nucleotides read TGTGCCAGCAGCTTAGTAGCTGGCGGGAGGGGTGGCACCGGGGAGCTGTTTTTT.

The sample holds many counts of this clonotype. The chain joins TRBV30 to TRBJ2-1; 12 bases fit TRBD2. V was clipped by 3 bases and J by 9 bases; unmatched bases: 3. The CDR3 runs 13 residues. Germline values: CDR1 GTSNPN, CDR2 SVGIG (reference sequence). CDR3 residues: CAWRTSGSGEQFF. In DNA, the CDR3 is TGTGCCTGGAGGACTAGCGGGAGTGGTGAGCAGTTCTTC.

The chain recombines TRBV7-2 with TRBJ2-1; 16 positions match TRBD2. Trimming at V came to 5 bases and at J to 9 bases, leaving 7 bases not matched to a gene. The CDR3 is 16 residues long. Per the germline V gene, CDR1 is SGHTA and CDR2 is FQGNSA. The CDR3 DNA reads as TGTGCCAGCAGCGAGGAGGGGACTAGCGGGAGGGGTGAGCAGTTCTTC. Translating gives CASSEEGTSGRGEQFF.

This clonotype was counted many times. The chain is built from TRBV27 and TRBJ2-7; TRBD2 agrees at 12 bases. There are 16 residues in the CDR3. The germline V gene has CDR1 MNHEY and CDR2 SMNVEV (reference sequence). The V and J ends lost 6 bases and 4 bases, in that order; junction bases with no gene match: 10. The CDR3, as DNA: TGTGCCAGCAGCGGACATACTAGCGGGAGGCAATACGAGCAGTACTTC. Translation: CASSGHTSGRQYEQYF.